Detailed here is one T cell receptor beta chain. Its antigen is not identified. The data were produced by immunoSEQ multiplex PCR, yet TCRdb's version contains in-frame clones alone and is incomplete. The sample contains approximately 48,000 clones, 70% to 80% of which appear only once. This sample stems from a study of PD-L1 blockade in urothelial cancer. Study-level information: Males with bladder-origin urothelial cancer made up twenty-five of 29 patients. Blood analysis occurred 3 weeks (second dose) and 6 weeks after treatment start.

Study observations and caveats: Pretreatment clonality of the blood TCR repertoire below the median was predictive of superior survival.

Time point defined: pretreatment peripheral blood. Anywhere from 1 to 8 samples came from each patient, spanning pretreatment and on-treatment. In germline, CDR1 is KGHSH, CDR2 LQKENI. The J segment lost 8 bases and the V segment lost 3 bases, leaving 5 bases of the junction unmatched. The CDR3 has 14 residues. The sequence was obtained from a man in his sixties or seventies with urothelial cancer. The V call is TRBV18, the J call TRBJ1-4; 8 nucleotides match TRBD1. The sequenced sample was PBMCs, obtained around atezolizumab (anti-PD-L1) treatment. The DNA of the CDR3 is TGTGCCAGCTCACCGACAGGGGAGGGCGAAAAACTGTTTTTT. It translates to CASSPTGEGEKLFF. Supplemented by reference TRBV18 and TRBJ1-4, the full variable domain reads NAGVMQNPRHLVRRRGQEARLRCSPMKGHSHVYWYRQLPEEGLKFMVYLQKENIIDESGMPKERFSAEFPKEGPSILRIQQVVRGDSAAYFCASSPTGEGEKLFFGSGTQLSVL.